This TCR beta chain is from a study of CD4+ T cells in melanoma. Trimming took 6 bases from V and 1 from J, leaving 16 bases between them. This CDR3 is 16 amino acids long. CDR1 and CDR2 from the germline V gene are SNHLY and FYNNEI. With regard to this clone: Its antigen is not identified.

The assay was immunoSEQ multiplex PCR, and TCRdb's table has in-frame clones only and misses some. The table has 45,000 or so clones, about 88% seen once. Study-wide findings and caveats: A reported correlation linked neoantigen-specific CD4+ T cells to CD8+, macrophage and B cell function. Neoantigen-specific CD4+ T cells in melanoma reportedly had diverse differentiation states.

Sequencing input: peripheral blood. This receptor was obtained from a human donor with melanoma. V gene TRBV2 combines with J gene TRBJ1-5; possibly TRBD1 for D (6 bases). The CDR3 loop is CASSVTGFGSNQPQHF. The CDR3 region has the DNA TGTGCCAGCAGCGTTACAGGGTTCGGGAGCAATCAGCCCCAGCATTTT.